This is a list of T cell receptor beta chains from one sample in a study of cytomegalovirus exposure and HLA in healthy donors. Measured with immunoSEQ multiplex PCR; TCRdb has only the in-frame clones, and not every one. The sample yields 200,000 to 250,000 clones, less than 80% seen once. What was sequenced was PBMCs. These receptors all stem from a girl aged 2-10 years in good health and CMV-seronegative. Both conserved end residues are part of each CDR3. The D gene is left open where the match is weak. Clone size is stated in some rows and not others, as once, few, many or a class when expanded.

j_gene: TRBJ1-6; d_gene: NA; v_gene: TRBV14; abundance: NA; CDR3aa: CASSQVTSPLHF; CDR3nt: TGTGCCAGCAGCCAAGTAACATCACCCCTCCACTTT
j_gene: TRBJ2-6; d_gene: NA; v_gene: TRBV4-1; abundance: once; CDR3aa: CASSTPRGQSLTGANVLTF; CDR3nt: TGCGCCAGCAGCACCCCACGTGGACAGTCTTTAACTGGGGCCAACGTCCTGACTTTC
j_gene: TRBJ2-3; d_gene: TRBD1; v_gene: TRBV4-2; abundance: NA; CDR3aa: CASSQVPGQGAYTQYF; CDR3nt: TGTGCCAGCAGCCAAGTACCGGGACAGGGGGCATATACGCAGTATTTT
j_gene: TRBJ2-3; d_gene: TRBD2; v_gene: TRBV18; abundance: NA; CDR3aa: CASSKTSGPSDTQYF; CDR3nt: TGTGCCAGCTCGAAGACTAGCGGTCCTTCAGATACGCAGTATTTT
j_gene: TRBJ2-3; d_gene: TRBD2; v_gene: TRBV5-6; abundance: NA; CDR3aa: CASSILAGARTDTQYF; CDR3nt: TGTGCCAGCAGCATACTAGCGGGGGCCCGCACAGATACGCAGTATTTT
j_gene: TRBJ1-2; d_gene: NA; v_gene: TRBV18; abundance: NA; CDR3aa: CASSPGSGANYGYTF; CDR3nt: TGTGCCAGCTCACCGGGGTCAGGGGCTAACTATGGCTACACCTTC
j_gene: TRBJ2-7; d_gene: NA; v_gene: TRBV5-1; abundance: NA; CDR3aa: CASSFGVSYEQYF; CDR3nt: TGCGCCAGCAGCTTCGGGGTATCCTACGAGCAGTACTTC
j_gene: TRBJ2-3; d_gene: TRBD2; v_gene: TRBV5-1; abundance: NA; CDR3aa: CASRNAGGITDTQYF; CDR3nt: TGCGCCAGCAGGAACGCGGGGGGAATCACAGATACGCAGTATTTT
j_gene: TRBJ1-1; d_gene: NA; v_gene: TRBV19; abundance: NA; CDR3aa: CASSMGANTEAFF; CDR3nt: TGTGCCAGTAGTATGGGAGCTAACACTGAAGCTTTCTTT
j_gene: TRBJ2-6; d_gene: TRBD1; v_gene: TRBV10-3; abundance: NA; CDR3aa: CAISGTGWAGANVLTF; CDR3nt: TGTGCCATCAGTGGGACAGGGTGGGCTGGGGCCAACGTCCTGACTTTC
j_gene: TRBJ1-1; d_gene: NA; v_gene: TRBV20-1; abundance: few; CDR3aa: CSARAVAEAFF; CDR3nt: TGCAGTGCTAGAGCGGTGGCTGAAGCTTTCTTT
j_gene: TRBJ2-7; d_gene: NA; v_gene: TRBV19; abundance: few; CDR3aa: CASSRGNEQYF; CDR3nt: TGTGCCAGTAGTAGAGGGAACGAGCAGTACTTC
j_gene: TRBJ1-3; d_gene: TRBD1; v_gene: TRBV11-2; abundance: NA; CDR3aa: CASSLVGTGRLFSGNTIYF; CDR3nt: TGTGCCAGCAGCTTAGTTGGGACAGGGAGATTGTTTTCTGGAAACACCATATATTTT
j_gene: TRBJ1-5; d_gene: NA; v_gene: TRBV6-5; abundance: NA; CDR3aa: CASRVWGDGPQHF; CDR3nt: TGTGCCAGCAGGGTCTGGGGGGATGGGCCCCAGCATTTT
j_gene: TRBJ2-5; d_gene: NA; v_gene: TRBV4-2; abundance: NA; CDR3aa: CASSQDFPQQETQYF; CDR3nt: TGTGCCAGCAGCCAAGATTTTCCCCAGCAAGAGACCCAGTACTTC